This T cell receptor beta chain stems from a study of beta chain features in type 1 diabetes. Turning to the study itself: Over all samples combined, 90 million to 140 million sorted cells were examined.

The CDR3 sequence is 15 residues long. Germline V lookup: CDR1 SGHKS, CDR2 YYEKEE (reference sequence). Trimming pared 2 bases from V and 0 bases from J, leaving 8 bases between. Investigators reverse transcribed all isolated RNA, so they sequenced expressed TCRB transcripts. The repertoire was sequenced with immunoSEQ multiplex PCR; TCRdb's copy has only in-frame clones and lacks some. Of about 660,000 clones listed, over 11% were seen once; the top ten hold approximately 0.039%. Study-level results: There were fewer insertions and more deletions at the VDJ junctions of type 1 diabetes patients. Among patients with Type 1 diabetes, TCRB CDR3s were moderately but significantly shorter in every one of the four CD4+ subsets.

This clone was seen more than once but under ten times. Its antigen is currently unknown. Sequenced sample: naive CD4+ T cells from blood. The source of this sequence is a young man with type 1 diabetes. The chain carries TRBV5-5 and TRBJ2-2; D gene unclear. The CDR3: CASSFTASNTGELFF. CDR3 sequence (DNA): TGTGCCAGCAGCTTCACAGCTTCGAACACCGGGGAGCTGTTTTTT.